A selection of T cell receptor beta chains follows, all from one sample in a study of regulatory T cells in long-lasting Graves disease. TCRdb passed the multiplex PCR reads through MiXCR, listing each CDR3 protein once. The table includes roughly 350,000 distinct CDR3 sequences, around 16% detected once. This sample also appeared in a second study, on T cells in Graves' hyperthyroidism and ophthalmopathy.

Material: peripheral blood mononuclear cells (PBMCs), obtained at new diagnosis, from a patient treated with antithyroid drugs. The receptors stem from a woman under 30 with Graves disease. The CDR3 runs from the conserved cysteine through the conserved F or W. Fields, in order: J gene, D gene, clone size, V gene, CDR3 protein, CDR3 DNA. D genes are given only for firm matches. Expanded clones get a size class; other rows say once, few or many, or leave the size out.

TRBJ2-1,TRBD2,many,TRBV3-1,CASSQDSSGAYNEQFF,TGTGCCAGCAGCCAAGACTCTAGCGGGGCATACAATGAGCAGTTCTTC
TRBJ1-1,-,-,TRBV27,CASYLPPNTEAFF,TGTGCCAGCTATCTCCCCCCGAACACTGAAGCTTTCTTT
TRBJ1-1,-,few,TRBV2,CASSPTLVNTEAFF,TGTGCCAGCAGTCCGACACTAGTGAACACTGAAGCTTTCTTT
TRBJ2-3,TRBD1,many,TRBV2,CASSGFANTRDSASTDTQYF,TGTGCCAGCAGTGGTTTTGCGAACACTCGGGACAGCGCTAGCACAGATACGCAGTATTTT
TRBJ2-2,-,many,TRBV3-1,CASSQGSRTGELFF,TGTGCCAGCAGCCAAGGGTCTAGAACCGGGGAGCTGTTTTTT
TRBJ1-4,TRBD1,many,TRBV12-3/TRBV12-4,CASSSAGGGEKLFF,TGTGCCAGCAGCTCAGCAGGGGGAGGTGAAAAACTGTTTTTT
TRBJ2-7,TRBD1,-,TRBV5-1,CASSGGQGQTYEQYF,TGCGCCAGCAGCGGCGGACAGGGGCAAACCTACGAGCAGTACTTC
TRBJ2-7,-,many,TRBV11-2,CASSSLRAYYEQYF,TGTGCCAGCAGCTCCCTCAGGGCGTACTACGAGCAGTACTTC
TRBJ2-7,-,many,TRBV6-5,CASSYGATYEQYF,TGTGCCAGCAGTTACGGGGCGACCTACGAGCAGTACTTC
TRBJ2-1,-,many,TRBV10-3,CAISESWNEQFF,TGTGCCATCAGTGAGTCGTGGAATGAGCAGTTCTTC
TRBJ2-1,-,many,TRBV2,CASSGGPYNEQFF,TGTGCCAGCAGTGGGGGTCCGTACAATGAGCAGTTCTTC
TRBJ2-6,-,few,TRBV29-1,CSVEEGQTSSGANVLTF,TGCAGCGTTGAAGAGGGGCAGACATCCTCTGGGGCCAACGTCCTGACTTTC
TRBJ2-3,TRBD2,-,TRBV3-1,CASSQLAGGAGMQYF,TGTGCCAGCAGCCAATTAGCGGGGGGGGCCGGTATGCAGTATTTT
TRBJ2-3,-,many,TRBV6-2/TRBV6-3,CASRITGLADTQYF,TGTGCCAGCAGGATTACAGGGTTGGCAGATACGCAGTATTTT
TRBJ1-1,TRBD1,many,TRBV10-3,CAIRPGQGVAEAFF,TGTGCCATCAGGCCGGGACAGGGGGTTGCTGAAGCTTTCTTT
TRBJ2-3,TRBD2,-,TRBV12-3/TRBV12-4,CASDSGRGDTDTQYF,TGTGCCAGCGACTCGGGGCGGGGGGACACAGATACGCAGTATTTT